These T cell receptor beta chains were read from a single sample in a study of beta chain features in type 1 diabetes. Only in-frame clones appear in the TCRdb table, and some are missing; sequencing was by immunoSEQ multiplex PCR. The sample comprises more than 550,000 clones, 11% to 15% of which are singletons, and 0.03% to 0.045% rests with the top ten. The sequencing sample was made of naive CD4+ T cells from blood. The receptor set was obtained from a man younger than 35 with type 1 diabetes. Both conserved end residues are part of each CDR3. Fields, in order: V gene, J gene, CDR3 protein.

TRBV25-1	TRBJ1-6	CASSVRQVDNSPLHF
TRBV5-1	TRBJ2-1	CASSFRATSGRVNEQFF
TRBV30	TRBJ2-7	CAWSVDSYEQYF
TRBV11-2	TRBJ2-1	CASSHPVNEQFF
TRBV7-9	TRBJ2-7	CASSLVSGNGYEQYF
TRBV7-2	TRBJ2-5	CASSPFGRETQYF
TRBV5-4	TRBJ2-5	CASSLVLAGSQETQYF
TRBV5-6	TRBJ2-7	CASRLAGEGYEQYF
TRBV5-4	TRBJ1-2	CASSPSLRDHKAYTF
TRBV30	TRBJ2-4	CAWRHPGTSGGHAQYF
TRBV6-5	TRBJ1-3	CASSRDSGNTIYF
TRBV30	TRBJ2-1	CAWNLAGWTGNEQFF
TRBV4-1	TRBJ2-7	CASSQEIVFPNEQYF
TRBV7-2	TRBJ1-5	CASSLEGQTQHF
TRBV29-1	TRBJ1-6	CSVEVGPSPLHF
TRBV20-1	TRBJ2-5	CSANRGQTQYF
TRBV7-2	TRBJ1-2	CASSPPGGRYGYGYTF
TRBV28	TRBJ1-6	CASSQGGSPLHF
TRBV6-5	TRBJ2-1	CASSRVRSSYNEQFF
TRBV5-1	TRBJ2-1	CASSLEAYAREQFF
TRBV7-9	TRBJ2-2	CASRRGANTGELFF
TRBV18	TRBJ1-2	CASSPRGGQGMTTDGYTF
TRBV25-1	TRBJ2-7	CASRTGTLSEQYF
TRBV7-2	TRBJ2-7	CASSLAREDEQYF
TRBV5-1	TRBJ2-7	CASSLLASGSVDEQYF
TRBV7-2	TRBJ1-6	CASSLATGTGNNSPLHF
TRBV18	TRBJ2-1	CASSPPIAGGPYNEQFF
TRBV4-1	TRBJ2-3	CASSQVWAGVSADTQYF
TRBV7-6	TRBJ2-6	CASSQGGSGANVLTF
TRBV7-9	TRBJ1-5	CASSLDRWPQHF
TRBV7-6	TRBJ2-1	CASSPYAGGRGNEQFF
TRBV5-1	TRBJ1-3	CASSLDSSADTIYF
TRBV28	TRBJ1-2	CASSLSGALYGYTF
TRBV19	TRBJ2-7	CASRQPSVGEQYF
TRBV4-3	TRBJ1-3	CASSHVHSGNTIYF
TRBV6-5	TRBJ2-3	CASSYSKGGTTDTQYF
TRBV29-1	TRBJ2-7	CSVGGLYSYEQYF
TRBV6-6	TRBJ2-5	CAGEPDETQYF
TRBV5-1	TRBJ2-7	CASSSRVGYEQYF
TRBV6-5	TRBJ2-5	CASSYQLASKTQYF
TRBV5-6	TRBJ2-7	CASSYFLSYEQYF
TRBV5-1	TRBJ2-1	CASSLRGTSVSSYNEQFF
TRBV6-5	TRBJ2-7	CASSYSRGYEQYF
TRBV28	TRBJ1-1	CASSLEGAKRAFF
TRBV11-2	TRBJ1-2	CASSSTFYGYTF
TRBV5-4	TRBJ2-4	CASSLGSAGEAKNIQYF
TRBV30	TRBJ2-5	CAWGGGETQYF
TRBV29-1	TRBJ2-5	CSVSTSGPPGETQYF
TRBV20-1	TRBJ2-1	CSARLLNEQFF
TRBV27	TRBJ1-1	CASSLKGDFMNTEAFF
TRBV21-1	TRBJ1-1	CASRRPTVVRGRENTEAFF